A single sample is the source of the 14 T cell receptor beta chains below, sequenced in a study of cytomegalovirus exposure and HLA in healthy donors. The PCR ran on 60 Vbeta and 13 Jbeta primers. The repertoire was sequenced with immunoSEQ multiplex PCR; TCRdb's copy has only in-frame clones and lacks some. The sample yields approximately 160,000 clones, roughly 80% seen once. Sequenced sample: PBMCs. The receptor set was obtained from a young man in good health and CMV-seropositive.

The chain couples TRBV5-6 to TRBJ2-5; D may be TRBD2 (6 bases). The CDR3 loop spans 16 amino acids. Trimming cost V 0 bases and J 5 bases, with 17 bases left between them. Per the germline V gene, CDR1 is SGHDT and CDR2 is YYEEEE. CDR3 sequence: CASSLELSGRYETQYF. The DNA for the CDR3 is TGTGCCAGCAGCTTGGAACTTTCGGGGAGGTACGAGACCCAGTACTTC.

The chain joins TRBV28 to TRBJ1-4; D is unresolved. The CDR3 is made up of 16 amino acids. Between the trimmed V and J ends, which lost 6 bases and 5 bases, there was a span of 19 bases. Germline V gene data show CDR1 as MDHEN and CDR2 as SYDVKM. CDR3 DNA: TGTGCCAGCAGCCCAATGAGTCGCCGTGCCAATGAAAAACTGTTTTTT. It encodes CASSPMSRRANEKLFF.

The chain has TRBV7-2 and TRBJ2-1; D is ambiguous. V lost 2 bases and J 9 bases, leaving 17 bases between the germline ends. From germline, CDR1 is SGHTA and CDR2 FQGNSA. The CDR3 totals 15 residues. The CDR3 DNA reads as TGTGCCAGCAGCTTAATTTCGAGGTCACACACTGAGCAGTTCTTC. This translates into CASSLISRSHTEQFF.

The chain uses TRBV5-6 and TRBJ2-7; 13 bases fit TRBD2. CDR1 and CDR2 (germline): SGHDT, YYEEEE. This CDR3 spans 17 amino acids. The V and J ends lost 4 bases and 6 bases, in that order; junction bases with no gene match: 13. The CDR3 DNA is TGTGCCAGCAGCCCCCTCGGGACTAGCGGGACCTTTGGCGAGCAGTACTTC. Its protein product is CASSPLGTSGTFGEQYF.

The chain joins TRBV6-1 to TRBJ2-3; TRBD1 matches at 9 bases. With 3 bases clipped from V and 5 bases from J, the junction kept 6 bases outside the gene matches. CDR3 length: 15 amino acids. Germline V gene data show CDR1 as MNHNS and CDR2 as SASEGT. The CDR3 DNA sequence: TGTGCCAGCAGTGAGGAGACAGGGGGTAAAGATACGCAGTATTTT. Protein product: CASSEETGGKDTQYF.

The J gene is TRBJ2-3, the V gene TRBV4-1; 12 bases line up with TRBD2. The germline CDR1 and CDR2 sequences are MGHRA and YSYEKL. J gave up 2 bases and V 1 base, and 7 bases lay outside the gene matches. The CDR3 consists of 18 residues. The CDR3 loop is CASSQGSGLAGYTDTQYF. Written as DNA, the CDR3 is TGCGCCAGCAGCCAAGGGTCTGGACTAGCGGGGTACACAGATACGCAGTATTTT.

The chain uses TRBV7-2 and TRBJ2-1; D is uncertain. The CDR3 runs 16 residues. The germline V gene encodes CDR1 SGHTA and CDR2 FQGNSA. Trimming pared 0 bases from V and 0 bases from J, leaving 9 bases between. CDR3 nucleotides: TGTGCCAGCAGCTTAGCAGCTTCCTCCTCCTACAATGAGCAGTTCTTC. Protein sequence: CASSLAASSSYNEQFF.

The CDR3 region is CASSSRTGVSYEQYF. Written as DNA, the CDR3 is TGTGCCAGCAGTTCCCGGACAGGGGTCTCCTACGAGCAGTACTTC. The V and J genes are TRBV25-1 and TRBJ2-7; TRBD1 matches 9 bases. Trimming took 5 bases from V and 0 from J; bases not matched to a gene: 5. The CDR3 loop spans 15 amino acids. The germline gives CDR1 MGHDK, CDR2 SYGVNS.

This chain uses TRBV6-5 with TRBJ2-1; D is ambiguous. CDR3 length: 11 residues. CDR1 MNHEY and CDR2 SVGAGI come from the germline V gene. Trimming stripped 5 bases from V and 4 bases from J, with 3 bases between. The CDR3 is CASSQYNEQFF. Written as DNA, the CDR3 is TGTGCCAGCAGTCAGTACAATGAGCAGTTCTTC.

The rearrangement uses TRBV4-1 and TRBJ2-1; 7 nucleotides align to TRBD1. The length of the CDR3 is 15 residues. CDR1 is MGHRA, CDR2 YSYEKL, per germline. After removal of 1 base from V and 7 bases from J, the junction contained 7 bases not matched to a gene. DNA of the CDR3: TGCGCCAGCAGCCAAGGAGGGGACAGAACAAATGAGCAGTTCTTC. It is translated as CASSQGGDRTNEQFF.

CDR3 coding DNA: TGTGCCAGCAGCATAATTCAGGGGAATCAGCCCCAGCATTTT. Its protein product is CASSIIQGNQPQHF. The chain carries TRBV28 and TRBJ1-5, with a weak D call TRBD1 (6 bases). V was cut by 6 bases and J by 4 bases, with 13 bases left in between. The CDR3 contains 14 residues. The germline V gene has CDR1 MDHEN and CDR2 SYDVKM.

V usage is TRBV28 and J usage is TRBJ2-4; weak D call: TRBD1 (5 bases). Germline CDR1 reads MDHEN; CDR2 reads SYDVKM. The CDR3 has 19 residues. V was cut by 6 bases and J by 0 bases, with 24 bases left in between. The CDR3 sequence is CASRPSTAIQTLAKNIQYF. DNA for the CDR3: TGTGCCAGCAGACCCTCGACAGCTATTCAAACGCTAGCCAAAAACATTCAGTACTTC.

The CDR3 coding sequence is TGTGCCAGCAGCCCCCGACTAGCGGGAGATACAGATACGCAGTATTTT. Amino acid sequence: CASSPRLAGDTDTQYF. V is TRBV5-5 and J is TRBJ2-3, with 12 bases lining up with TRBD2. J was trimmed by 3 bases and V by 4 bases; bases with no gene match: 6. CDR1 and CDR2 (germline): SGHKS, YYEKEE (reference sequence). The CDR3 loop spans 16 amino acids.

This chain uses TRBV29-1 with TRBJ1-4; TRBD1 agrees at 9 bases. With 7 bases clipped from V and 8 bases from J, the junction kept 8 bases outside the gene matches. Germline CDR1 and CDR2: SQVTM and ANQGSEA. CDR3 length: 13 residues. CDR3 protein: CSGTGTGNEKLFF. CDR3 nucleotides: TGCAGCGGGACCGGGACAGGGAACGAAAAACTGTTTTTT. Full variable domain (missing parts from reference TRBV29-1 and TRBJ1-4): SAVISQKPSRDICQRGTSLTIQCQVDSQVTMMFWYRQQPGQSLTLIATANQGSEATYESGFVIDKFPISRPNLTFSTLTVSNMSPEDSSIYLCSGTGTGNEKLFFGSGTQLSVL.